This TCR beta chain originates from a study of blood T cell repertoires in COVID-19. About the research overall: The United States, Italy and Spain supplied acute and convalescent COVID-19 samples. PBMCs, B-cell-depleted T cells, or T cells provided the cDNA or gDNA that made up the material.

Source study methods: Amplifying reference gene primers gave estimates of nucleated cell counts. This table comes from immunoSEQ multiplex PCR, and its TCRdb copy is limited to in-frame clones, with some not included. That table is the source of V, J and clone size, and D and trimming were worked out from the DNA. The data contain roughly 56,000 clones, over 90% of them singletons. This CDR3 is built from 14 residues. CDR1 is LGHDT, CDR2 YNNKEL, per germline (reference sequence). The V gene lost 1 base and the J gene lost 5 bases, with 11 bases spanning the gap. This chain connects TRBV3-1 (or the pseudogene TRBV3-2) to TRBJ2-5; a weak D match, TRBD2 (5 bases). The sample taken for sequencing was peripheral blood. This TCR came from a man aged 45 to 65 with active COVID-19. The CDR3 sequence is CASSQVSPGETQYF. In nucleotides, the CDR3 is TGTGCCAGCAGCCAAGTTTCCCCGGGGGAGACCCAGTACTTC.